The 32 T cell receptor beta chains below come from one sample, sequenced in a study of regulatory T cells in long-lasting Graves disease. Sample time point: newly diagnosed GD, antithyroid drugs for less than 3 months. PBMC RNA served as the TCR library source. Arm-PCR with iRepertoire HTBI primers amplified the CDR3 regions for these TCR beta libraries. Each CDR3 protein gets one entry after TCRdb re-called the multiplex PCR reads with MiXCR. The sample holds roughly 400,000 distinct CDR3 sequences, about 15% seen once. This same sample was also part of a study on T cells in Graves' hyperthyroidism and ophthalmopathy.

The sequenced sample was peripheral blood mononuclear cells (PBMCs), obtained at new diagnosis, from a patient treated with antithyroid drugs. The receptors originated from a woman aged 40 to 49 with Graves disease.

This clonotype was seen many times. Mismatch with germline at one junction end may stem from a read error. The chain recombines TRBV7-7 with TRBJ2-5, with 8 bases matching TRBD2. The CDR3 runs to 17 residues. In germline, CDR1 is SSHAT, CDR2 FNYEAQ (reference sequence). CDR3 bases: TGTGCTAGCAGCTTAGGCCAAACTAGCGGCAATCAAGAGACCCAGTACTTC. Its protein product is CASSLGQTSGNQETQYF.

Worth noting for this clonotype: One base separates it from a far larger clone, so it is likely a read error. The V gene is TRBV11-3, the J gene TRBJ2-7, with 7 bases aligning to TRBD1. CDR1 and CDR2 (germline): SGHNT, YENEEA. There are 14 residues in the CDR3. The CDR3 DNA reads as TGTGCCTGCAGCGTAAGACAGGGAAGCTACGAGCAGTACTTC. The encoded protein is CACSVRQGSYEQYF.

There are many counts of this clonotype. J is TRBJ1-5 and V is TRBV28, with D possibly matching TRBD1 (5 bases). There are 14 residues in the CDR3. The V end was cut by 7 bases, the J end by 5 bases, with 15 bases between. CDR1 and CDR2 (germline): MDHEN, SYDVKM. The CDR3, as DNA: TGTGCCAGCATGGGACGGGCGCCGGATCAGCCCCAGCATTTT. It yields the protein CASMGRAPDQPQHF. Using reference TRBV28 and TRBJ1-5 for the parts outside the CDR3, the full variable domain is DVKVTQSSRYLVKRTGEKVFLECVQDMDHENMFWYRQDPGLGLRLIYFSYDVKMKEKGDIPEGYSVSREKKERFSLILESASTNQTSMYLCASMGRAPDQPQHFGDGTRLSIL.

A few counts support this clonotype. The V and J genes are TRBV5-1 and TRBJ1-4; maybe TRBD1 (5 bases). Germline V gene sequence: CDR1 SGHRS, CDR2 YFSETQ. The CDR3 is made up of 14 amino acids. Trimming cost V 4 bases and J 4 bases, with 11 bases left between them. The CDR3 DNA sequence: TGCGCCAGCAGCGAACAGGCGGGTAATGAAAAACTGTTTTTT. Encoded protein: CASSEQAGNEKLFF.

This clonotype was seen repeatedly, ten times or more. V usage is TRBV5-1 and J usage is TRBJ2-7, with 9 bases matching TRBD2. V gave up 3 bases and J gave up 5 bases; unmatched junction bases: 9. The germline V gene has CDR1 SGHRS and CDR2 YFSETQ. The length of the CDR3 is 15 residues. CDR3 sequence reads: CASSSFSGRTHEQYF. The DNA for the CDR3 is TGCGCCAGCAGCTCCTTTAGCGGGAGAACCCACGAGCAGTACTTC.

This clonotype was recorded at least ten times. The gene calls are TRBV11-2 and TRBJ2-1; 13 bases are a match to TRBD2. V lost 5 bases, J lost 0 bases, and 4 bases stayed unmatched. CDR1 is SGHAT and CDR2 is FQNNGV in the germline V gene. There are 17 residues in the CDR3. The CDR3 loop reads CASSPWTSGSSYNEQFF. In DNA form, the CDR3 reads TGTGCCAGCAGCCCCTGGACTAGCGGGAGCTCCTACAATGAGCAGTTCTTC.

This chain uses TRBV3-1 with TRBJ2-1; 9 positions match TRBD2. Trimming cost V 1 base and J 6 bases; bases outside gene matches: 4. Germline V gene lookup returns CDR1 LGHDT and CDR2 YNNKEL (reference sequence). The CDR3 covers 15 residues. This CDR3 is CASSQALAGSNEQFF. In nucleotides, the CDR3 is TGTGCCAGCAGCCAAGCCCTAGCGGGAAGCAATGAGCAGTTCTTC.

Points on this clonotype: Just one base apart from a much larger clone, this may be a read error. The CDR3 does not close with the conserved phenylalanine or tryptophan, likely indicating a read error. This chain connects TRBV9 to TRBJ2-5, with D unclear. V lost 0 bases, J lost 3 bases, and 9 bases lay in between. The germline CDR1 and CDR2 sequences are SGDLS and YYNGEE. The CDR3 sequence is 14 residues long. CDR3 in amino acids: CASSVEGLKETQYL. The CDR3 coding sequence is TGTGCCAGCAGCGTAGAAGGCTTAAAAGAGACCCAGTACTTA.

With respect to this clonotype: A far bigger clonotype differs at one base, so this is likely a read error. The CDR3 DNA reads TGTGCCAGCAGCCTCGCCCGAGGAGGCGGGGAGCAGTTTTTT. It is translated as CASSLARGGGEQFF. The V and J genes are TRBV11-2 and TRBJ2-2; a possible D gene is TRBD2 (6 bases). The CDR3 runs to 14 residues. Per the germline V gene, CDR1 is SGHAT and CDR2 is FQNNGV.

This clonotype was detected only a few times. This rearrangement joins TRBV6-1 to TRBJ2-3; 7 positions agree with TRBD1. This CDR3 has 16 residues. Germline V gene lookup returns CDR1 MNHNS and CDR2 SASEGT. V was pared by 5 bases and J by 4 bases, with 12 bases of the junction left unmatched. The CDR3 spells CASSTGRTGQSDTQYF. DNA for the CDR3: TGTGCCAGCAGTACTGGCCGTACGGGACAGTCAGATACGCAGTATTTT.

This clonotype was seen only a few times. The chain recombines TRBV13 with TRBJ2-5, with TRBD1 matching over 7 bases. V lost 1 base to trimming and J lost 3 bases; unmatched junction nucleotides: 5. The CDR3 is 15 amino acids. CDR1 is PRHDT and CDR2 is FYEKMQ in the germline V gene (reference sequence). DNA of the CDR3: TGTGCCAGCAGCTTAGTCTACAGGGGAGAAGAGACCCAGTACTTC. Translating gives CASSLVYRGEETQYF.

In its sample, this clonotype was seen a few times. The chain carries TRBV2 and TRBJ2-1; D is undetermined. Trimming left V 7 bases short and J 0 bases short, with 13 bases between. CDR3 length equals 15 residues. Per the germline V gene, CDR1 is SNHLY and CDR2 is FYNNEI. This CDR3 reads CASTVLRDSYNEQFF. The CDR3 region has the DNA TGTGCCAGCACAGTTCTGCGCGACTCCTACAATGAGCAGTTCTTC.

This clonotype appeared many times. The J gene is TRBJ2-2, the V gene TRBV6-1; weak D call: TRBD2 (7 bases). The CDR3 has 18 amino acids. Between the trimmed V and J ends, which lost 2 bases and 0 bases, there was a span of 16 bases. Germline V gives CDR1 MNHNS, CDR2 SASEGT. As DNA, the CDR3 is TGTGCCAGCAGTGAACTAGGCGGGGGCCCGGCGAACACCGGGGAGCTGTTTTTT. Its translation: CASSELGGGPANTGELFF.

The sample holds many counts of this clonotype. The genes are TRBV7-8 and TRBJ2-7; TRBD2 might be the D (5 bases). Between the trimmed V and J ends, which lost 6 bases and 5 bases, there was a span of 20 bases. This CDR3 is 15 amino acids long. Germline lookup yields CDR1 SGHVS and CDR2 FQNEAQ. As DNA, the CDR3 is TGTGCCAGCAGAATCACCGAGGGCCTTAGGAACGAGCAGTACTTC. This encodes CASRITEGLRNEQYF.

The V gene is TRBV6-5, the J gene TRBJ1-2; 9 bases are shared with TRBD1. CDR1 and CDR2 (germline): MNHEY, SVGAGI. The CDR3 has 17 amino acids. The V segment lost 0 bases and the J segment 4 bases; nucleotides outside the gene matches: 9. This chain's CDR3 is CASSYSGTGILFYGYTF. CDR3 bases: TGTGCCAGCAGTTACTCGGGGACAGGGATTCTGTTCTATGGCTACACCTTC.

This clonotype was found many times. This chain connects TRBV18 to TRBJ1-2; D gene unclear. The CDR3 extends over 15 amino acids. V gave up 5 bases and J gave up 1 base, with 14 bases separating them. Germline V lookup: CDR1 KGHSH, CDR2 LQKENI. CDR3 sequence reads: CASSTTDRLNYGYTF. The CDR3 coding sequence is TGTGCCAGCTCAACAACGGACCGCCTTAACTATGGCTACACCTTC.

This clonotype was counted ten times or more. The rearrangement links TRBV12-3 or TRBV12-4 to TRBJ2-5; the D gene is possibly TRBD2 (6 bases). The CDR3 length is 13 residues. V lost 6 bases and J 7 bases, leaving 15 bases between the germline ends. The CDR3 DNA reads TGTGCCAGCAGCCTAGGGGTCGGGGGGACCCAGTACTTC. It specifies CASSLGVGGTQYF.

Only a few counts were recorded for this clonotype. This sequence may be a read error, since a much larger clone differs from it by one base. This sequence joins TRBV20-1 and TRBJ2-1, with TRBD2 matching 9 bases. Germline V gives CDR1 DFQATT, CDR2 SNEGSKA (reference sequence). This CDR3 is 15 amino acids long. CDR3 in DNA: TGCAGTGGCACGACTAGCGGCAGCTCCTACAATGAGCGGTTCTTC. Protein sequence: CSGTTSGSSYNERFF.

This clonotype came up many times. J is TRBJ1-1 and V is TRBV28; a weak D match, TRBD1 (5 bases). The CDR3 length is 13 residues. V was cut by 7 bases and J by 4 bases, with 13 bases left in between. Per the germline V gene, CDR1 is MDHEN and CDR2 is SYDVKM. In nucleotides, the CDR3 is TGTGCCAGCACCAACTCCGGGGGCACTGAAGCTTTCTTT. This codes for CASTNSGGTEAFF.

This clonotype showed up many times. The chain recombines TRBV3-1 with TRBJ1-4; D might be TRBD1 (6 bases). CDR3 length: 15 amino acids. CDR1 and CDR2 (germline): LGHDT, YNNKEL (reference sequence). Trimming left V 4 bases short and J 7 bases short, with 16 bases between. CDR3: CASSLNDRSGEKLFF. The CDR3 DNA reads as TGTGCCAGCAGCCTAAACGACAGGTCTGGTGAAAAACTGTTTTTT.

In the case of this clonotype: A read error may explain this, as a much larger clone is one base away. The rearrangement uses TRBV12-3 or TRBV12-4 and TRBJ2-5; D is possibly TRBD2 (6 bases). The CDR3 has 14 residues. The V end lost 2 bases, the J end lost 11 bases, and 18 bases lay between the germline ends. The CDR3 coding sequence is TGTGCCAGCAGTTTAAGAGGAGGGTATAATGAGCAGTACTTC. This sequence encodes CASSLRGGYNEQYF.

This clonotype was picked up a small number of times. A much more abundant neighbour one base away suggests this may be a read error. This sequence joins TRBV6-5 and TRBJ2-7, with TRBD1 as a possible D gene (5 bases). V lost 0 bases, J lost 0 bases, and 21 bases lay in between. Germline V gives CDR1 MNHEY, CDR2 SVGAGI. This CDR3 contains 19 residues. DNA of the CDR3: TGTGCCAGCAGTTACTCGCAGCTAAGGCGACAGCATGACTCCTACGAGCAGTACGTC. It yields the protein CASSYSQLRRQHDSYEQYV.

This clonotype was picked up many times. The J gene is TRBJ2-5, the V gene TRBV7-6; 9 positions match TRBD2. Germline CDR1 is SGHVS and CDR2 is FNYEAQ. With 0 bases clipped from V and 4 bases from J, the junction kept 6 bases outside the gene matches. The CDR3 length is 16 residues. The CDR3 DNA reads as TGTGCCAGCAGCTTAGCCGCTAGCGGGGCGCTAGAGACCCAGTACTTC. Residues: CASSLAASGALETQYF.

This clonotype was recorded at least ten times. V usage is TRBV5-5 and J usage is TRBJ2-3; D is undetermined. Germline V gene lookup returns CDR1 SGHKS and CDR2 YYEKEE (reference sequence). Trimming took 4 bases from V and 3 from J, leaving 6 bases between them. The CDR3 is 12 residues long. The DNA of the CDR3 is TGTGCCAGCAGCATAATAACAGATACGCAGTATTTT. This encodes CASSIITDTQYF.

This clonotype was seen repeatedly, ten times or more. The V call is TRBV18, the J call TRBJ2-7; D may be TRBD1 or TRBD2 (5 bases each). Germline V CDR1 and CDR2: KGHSH, LQKENI. V lost 1 base and J lost 5, with 12 bases in between. CDR3 length: 14 amino acids. CDR3 coding DNA: TGTGCCAGCTCACCACGATCCCAGGGAGACGAGCAGTACTTC. Its protein is CASSPRSQGDEQYF.

This clonotype was observed at least ten times. V gene TRBV28 combines with J gene TRBJ2-5; 7 bases are a match to TRBD2. This CDR3 is 14 amino acids long. CDR1 MDHEN and CDR2 SYDVKM come from the germline V gene. Trimming removed 5 bases from V and 3 bases from J; junction bases left unmatched: 6. The CDR3 DNA reads TGTGCCAGCAGTCTGCGGGGGAGGGAAGAGACCCAGTACTTC. Residues: CASSLRGREETQYF. The whole variable domain, remainder taken from reference TRBV28 and TRBJ2-5, is DVKVTQSSRYLVKRTGEKVFLECVQDMDHENMFWYRQDPGLGLRLIYFSYDVKMKEKGDIPEGYSVSREKKERFSLILESASTNQTSMYLCASSLRGREETQYFGPGTRLLVL.

The chain is built from TRBV18 and TRBJ2-7, with TRBD2 as a possible D gene (6 bases). In germline, CDR1 is KGHSH, CDR2 LQKENI. V was clipped by 3 bases and J by 2 bases, with 14 bases between them. The CDR3 contains 15 residues. The CDR3 nucleotides read TGTGCCAGCTCACCTCCGGGACTCGGCACCTACGAGCAGTACTTC. Amino acids: CASSPPGLGTYEQYF.

This clonotype was detected ten times or more. J is TRBJ2-2 and V is TRBV12-3 or TRBV12-4; D unresolved. V shed 2 bases and J shed 7 bases, with 5 bases lying between them. The CDR3 consists of 12 residues. As DNA, the CDR3 is TGTGCCAGCAGTTTAAGGGTCGGGGAGCTGTTTTTT. This encodes CASSLRVGELFF.

At least ten counts were recorded for this clonotype. The chain joins TRBV18 to TRBJ1-4, with 7 bases matching TRBD1. Per the germline V gene, CDR1 is KGHSH and CDR2 is LQKENI. This CDR3 spans 15 amino acids. V lost 6 bases and J lost 4; bases outside the gene matches: 8. CDR3 region: CASSLSRDSNEKLFF. DNA of the CDR3: TGTGCCAGCTCTCTATCCCGGGACAGTAATGAAAAACTGTTTTTT.

The sample holds a few counts of this clonotype. V and J are TRBV30 and TRBJ2-4, with a weak D call TRBD2 (5 bases). V shed 0 bases and J shed 0 bases, with 12 bases lying between them. CDR3 length equals 16 residues. Per germline, CDR1 GTSNPN and CDR2 SVGIG (reference sequence). CDR3 protein: CAWSVGSGIAKNIQYF. DNA for the CDR3: TGTGCCTGGAGTGTAGGGAGCGGAATAGCCAAAAACATTCAGTACTTC.

To note about this clonotype: A much larger clonotype is one base distant, so this may be a read error. The chain carries TRBV28 and TRBJ2-2; a possible D gene is TRBD1 (5 bases). Germline assignment: CDR1 MDHEN and CDR2 SYDVKM. The CDR3 length is 14 residues. Deletions cut 9 bases from V and 2 bases from J, with 13 bases between. The CDR3 sequence is CASMAGSNTGELFF. The CDR3 DNA sequence: TGTGCCAGTATGGCAGGGTCCAACACCGGGGAGCTGTTTTTT.

This clonotype was detected ten times or more. The chain carries TRBV7-8 and TRBJ2-1; 8 bases fit TRBD2. The CDR3 runs 16 residues. J lost 4 bases, V lost 1 base, and 6 bases had no gene match. CDR1 and CDR2 (germline): SGHVS, FQNEAQ. The CDR3 DNA is TGTGCCAGCAGCTTAGTCGCTGCGGGAGGTTACAATGAGCAGTTCTTC. This sequence encodes CASSLVAAGGYNEQFF.